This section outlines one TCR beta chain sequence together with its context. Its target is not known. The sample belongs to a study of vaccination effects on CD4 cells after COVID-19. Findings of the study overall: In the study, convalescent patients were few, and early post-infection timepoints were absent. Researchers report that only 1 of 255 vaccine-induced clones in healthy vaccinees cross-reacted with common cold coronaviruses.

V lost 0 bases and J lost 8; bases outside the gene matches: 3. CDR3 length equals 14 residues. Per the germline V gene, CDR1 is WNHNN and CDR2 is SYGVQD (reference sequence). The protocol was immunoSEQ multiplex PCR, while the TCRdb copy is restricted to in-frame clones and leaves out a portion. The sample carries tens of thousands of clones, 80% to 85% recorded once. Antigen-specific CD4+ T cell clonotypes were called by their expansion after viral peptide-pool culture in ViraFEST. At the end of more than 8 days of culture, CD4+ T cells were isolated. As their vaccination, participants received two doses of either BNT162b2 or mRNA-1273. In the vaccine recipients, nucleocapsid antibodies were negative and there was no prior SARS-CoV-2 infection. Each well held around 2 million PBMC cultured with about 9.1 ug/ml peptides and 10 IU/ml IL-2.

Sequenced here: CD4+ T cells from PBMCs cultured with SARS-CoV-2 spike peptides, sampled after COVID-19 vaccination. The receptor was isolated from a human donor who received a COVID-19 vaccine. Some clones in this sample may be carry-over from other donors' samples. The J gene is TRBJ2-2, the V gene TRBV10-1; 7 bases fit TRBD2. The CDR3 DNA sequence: TGCGCCAGCAGTGAGTCACCCGGGAGGGGGGAGCTGTTTTTT. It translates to CASSESPGRGELFF.